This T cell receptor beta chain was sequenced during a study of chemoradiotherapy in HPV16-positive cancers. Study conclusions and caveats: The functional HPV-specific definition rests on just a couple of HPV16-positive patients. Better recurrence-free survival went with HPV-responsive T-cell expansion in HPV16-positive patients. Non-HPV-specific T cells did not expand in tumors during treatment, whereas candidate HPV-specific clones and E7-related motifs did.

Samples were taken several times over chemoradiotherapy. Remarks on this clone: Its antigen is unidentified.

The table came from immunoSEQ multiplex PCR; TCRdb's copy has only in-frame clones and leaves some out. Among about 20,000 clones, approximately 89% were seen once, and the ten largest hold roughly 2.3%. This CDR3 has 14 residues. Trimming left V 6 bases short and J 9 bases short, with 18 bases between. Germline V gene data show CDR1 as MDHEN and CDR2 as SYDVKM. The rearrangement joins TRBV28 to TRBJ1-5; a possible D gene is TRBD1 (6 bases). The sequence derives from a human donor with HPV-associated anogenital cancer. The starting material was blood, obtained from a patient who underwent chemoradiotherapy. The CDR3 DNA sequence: TGTGCCAGCAGGGTTCTTACAGGGTCGGGGCCCCAGCATTTT. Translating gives CASRVLTGSGPQHF.